The rows below give T cell receptor beta chains drawn from one sample of a study of response to subunit inactivated influenza vaccine. TCRdb redid the calling of the RT-PCR reads with MiXCR, one entry per CDR3 protein. The sample has under 800,000 distinct CDR3 sequences; around 13% are singletons. This sample comprised PBMCs from blood, obtained 14 to 15 days before vaccination. These receptor sequences come from a man in his forties or fifties who received an inactivated influenza vaccine. CDR3s include the opening cysteine and the closing phenylalanine or tryptophan. A D gene is named only where the DNA matches it firmly. A row's size may be missing; if present it is once, few, many or a size class.

clone size	V gene	D gene	J gene	CDR3 DNA	CDR3 protein
few	TRBV6-6	NA	TRBJ2-2	TGTGCCAGCAGTTACGGCTTCACCGGGGAGCTGTTTTTT	CASSYGFTGELFF
NA	TRBV10-3	NA	TRBJ2-7	TGTGCCATCAGTGGCCTTGGAGCGGGTCCGCCCCACGAGCAGTACTTC	CAISGLGAGPPHEQYF
many	TRBV6-1	NA	TRBJ1-3	TGTGCCAGCAGCGCGGCAGTCTCTGGAAACACCATATATTTT	CASSAAVSGNTIYF
NA	TRBV7-1	NA	TRBJ2-5	TGTGCCAGCAGCTCAGCGGCCACCTACCAAGAGACCCAGTACTTC	CASSSAATYQETQYF
few	TRBV12-3/TRBV12-4	NA	TRBJ2-2	TGTGCCAGCAGACCAACTGGGTCGGGGGTCACCGGGGAGCTGTTTTTT	CASRPTGSGVTGELFF
many	TRBV12-3/TRBV12-4	NA	TRBJ2-1	TGTGCCAGCAGATCCTCCGGAGAGCAGTTCTTC	CASRSSGEQFF
few	TRBV20-1	NA	TRBJ2-1	TGCAGTGCTAGAGGACGTTTGGGAAATGAGCAGTTCTTC	CSARGRLGNEQFF
NA	TRBV10-1	TRBD2	TRBJ2-2	TGCGCCAGCAGACGGGGGGGCCCCACCGGGGAGCTGTTTTTT	CASRRGGPTGELFF
NA	TRBV28	NA	TRBJ2-1	TGTGCCAGCAGTCGGACAGCCTCCAACAATGAGCAGTTCTTC	CASSRTASNNEQFF
few	TRBV7-2	TRBD1	TRBJ1-3	TGTGCCAGCAGCCTAAGCGGACAGGGCACAAACACCATATATTTT	CASSLSGQGTNTIYF
many	TRBV7-9	NA	TRBJ1-4	TGTGCCAGCAGCTTAGGTGGTCCAGAGAAAAATGAAAAACTGTTTTTT	CASSLGGPEKNEKLFF
few	TRBV29-1	TRBD1	TRBJ1-1	TGCAGCGTTAAGAGACCGGGACAGGAAGGCACTGAAGCTTTCTTT	CSVKRPGQEGTEAFF
NA	TRBV28	NA	TRBJ2-4	TGTGCCAGCAGCCCCGGGGTTTCGATAGCCAAAAACATTCAGTACTTC	CASSPGVSIAKNIQYF
NA	TRBV3-1	TRBD1	TRBJ2-5	TGTGCCAGCAGCCAAAGCAATATACAGGGGGCAGGGGAGACCCAGTACTTC	CASSQSNIQGAGETQYF
NA	TRBV12-3/TRBV12-4	NA	TRBJ2-5	TGTGCCAGCAGTTCATTTAGCCCCGAGACCCAGTACTTC	CASSSFSPETQYF
few	TRBV4-1	NA	TRBJ1-4	TGCGCCAGCAGCCAAGAAAGTCGCGAAAAACTGTTTTTT	CASSQESREKLFF
few	TRBV9	TRBD2	TRBJ2-3	TGTGCCAGCAGCGCCGGGACTAGTAACACAGATACGCAGTATTTT	CASSAGTSNTDTQYF
many	TRBV15	NA	TRBJ2-4	TGTGCCACCAGCAGAGATCTGCTAGCCAAAAACATTCAGTACTTC	CATSRDLLAKNIQYF
NA	TRBV25-1	TRBD2	TRBJ2-5	TGTGCCAGCAGTCGCGGGAGTGGGGAGACCCAGTACTTC	CASSRGSGETQYF
few	TRBV18	NA	TRBJ2-1	TGTGCCAGCTCACCACAGCCAGGGAACTACAATGAGCAGTTCTTC	CASSPQPGNYNEQFF
few	TRBV28	TRBD2	TRBJ2-2	TGTGCCAGCAGTGCTCTAGCGGGGGTTAAAATCGGGGAGCTGTTTTTT	CASSALAGVKIGELFF
few	TRBV5-6	NA	TRBJ2-7	TGTGCCAGCAGCTCGGAGAATACCTACGAGCAGTACTTC	CASSSENTYEQYF
NA	TRBV6-1	NA	TRBJ1-6	TGTGCCAGCAGTAAAGCCTTCTATAATTCACCCCTCCACTTT	CASSKAFYNSPLHF
few	TRBV12-3/TRBV12-4	TRBD1	TRBJ1-1	TGTGCCAGCGGGAAGGGACAGATGAACACTGAAGCTTTCTTT	CASGKGQMNTEAFF
NA	TRBV9	NA	TRBJ2-2	TGTGCCAGCAGCGTAGGGGTAGCGCTCACCGGGGAGCTGTTTTTT	CASSVGVALTGELFF
NA	TRBV7-8	TRBD1	TRBJ2-7	TGTGCCAGCAGCCAACAGGGGGCTATTTCCTACGAGCAGTACTTC	CASSQQGAISYEQYF
NA	TRBV28	TRBD2	TRBJ2-1	TGTGCCAGCAGTCCGGGGACTAGCGGGAGGAGCGGCTTCTTC	CASSPGTSGRSGFF
few	TRBV10-3	NA	TRBJ1-6	TGTGCCATCAGCGTCGGGCAGGATAATTCACCCCTCCACTTT	CAISVGQDNSPLHF
many	TRBV12-3/TRBV12-4	NA	TRBJ2-5	TGTGCCAGCAGTTTCGGGGGGCCCCAAGAGACCCAGTACTTC	CASSFGGPQETQYF
NA	TRBV5-6	NA	TRBJ1-2	TGTGCCAGCAGCTTGGGCACGTGGGGGGCTGGCGGCTACACCTTC	CASSLGTWGAGGYTF
few	TRBV15	TRBD1	TRBJ2-7	TGTGCCACCAGCGCCCACAGGGGGACCGTCTCCTACGAGCAGTACTTC	CATSAHRGTVSYEQYF
few	TRBV6-1	NA	TRBJ1-1	TGTGCCAGCAGTGGTTTCGGGGGGGTAGCTTTCTTT	CASSGFGGVAFF
NA	TRBV7-2	NA	TRBJ2-7	TGTGCCAGCAGCCGTGACAGTTTCTCCTACGAGCAGTACTTC	CASSRDSFSYEQYF
many	TRBV15	NA	TRBJ1-1	TGTGCCACCAGCAAAGAGGGGTGGGTCACTGAAGCTTTCTTT	CATSKEGWVTEAFF
few	TRBV5-1	NA	TRBJ1-5	TGCGCCAGCAGCTTGGAGATTAATCAGCCCCAGCATTTT	CASSLEINQPQHF